A single sample gave rise to the 6 T cell receptor beta chains below, sequenced in a study of T cell responses to AZD1222 COVID-19 vaccine. Clones were sequenced by immunoSEQ multiplex PCR, and TCRdb holds only the in-frame ones, with some missing. The data contain about 130,000 clones, 85% to 90% of them singletons. The sequencing here drew on peripheral blood, taken on day 0 of AZD1222 vaccination. The receptors derive from an adult in good health.

CDR3 nucleotides: TGTGCCAGCAGCTTAAGAGGTTTACTCGGGGGGGCCCTCCACTTT. Protein product: CASSLRGLLGGALHF. The genes are TRBV27 and TRBJ1-6, with TRBD1 as a possible D gene (5 bases). The CDR3 totals 15 residues. Per germline, CDR1 MNHEY and CDR2 SMNVEV (reference sequence). Trimming took off 6 bases at V and 14 bases at J, with 23 bases between the two ends.

The V gene is TRBV25-1, the J gene TRBJ1-4; 9 bases line up with TRBD1. The germline V gene has CDR1 MGHDK and CDR2 SYGVNS. Trimming took 4 bases from V and 3 from J; bases not matched to a gene: 9. The CDR3 sequence is 17 residues long. The DNA for the CDR3 is TGTGCCAGCAGTGCGTCCGGACAGGGGTTATCTAATGAAAAACTGTTTTTT. It specifies CASSASGQGLSNEKLFF.

The chain joins TRBV5-1 to TRBJ2-5; D remains unclear. The CDR3 runs to 14 residues. Germline loops: CDR1 SGHRS, CDR2 YFSETQ. V was pared by 0 bases and J by 3 bases, with 9 bases between. CDR3 amino acids: CASSLAREKETQYF. The CDR3 nucleotides read TGCGCCAGCAGCTTGGCGCGAGAAAAAGAGACCCAGTACTTC.

V and J are TRBV18 and TRBJ2-7; 7 positions match TRBD2. The V segment lost 2 bases and the J segment 6 bases; nucleotides outside the gene matches: 4. The CDR3 runs to 13 residues. In germline, CDR1 is KGHSH, CDR2 LQKENI. The CDR3 DNA reads as TGTGCCAGCTCACCAATGGGGGGGAGCGAGCAGTACTTC. Translating it yields CASSPMGGSEQYF.

V and J are TRBV6-5 and TRBJ2-7; D is undetermined. V lost 10 bases to trimming and J lost 3 bases, with 10 bases between them. The CDR3 runs to 11 residues. CDR1 is MNHEY, CDR2 SVGAGI, per germline. In nucleotides, the CDR3 is TGTGCCACCCGACTCCTCTACGAGCAGTACTTC. This gives the protein CATRLLYEQYF.

The V gene is TRBV2, the J gene TRBJ2-3; 8 nucleotides match TRBD1. Germline lookup yields CDR1 SNHLY and CDR2 FYNNEI. The ends lost 6 bases at V and 0 bases at J; junction bases unmatched: 5. The CDR3 runs 15 residues. The CDR3 DNA reads TGTGCCAGCAGCTCCAGGGGGCCTAGCACAGATACGCAGTATTTT. This codes for CASSSRGPSTDTQYF. Variable domain in full (rest from reference TRBV2 and TRBJ2-3): EPEVTQTPSHQVTQMGQEVILRCVPISNHLYFYWYRQILGQKVEFLVSFYNNEISEKSEIFDDQFSVERPDGSNFTLKIRSTKLEDSAMYFCASSSRGPSTDTQYFGPGTRLTVL.